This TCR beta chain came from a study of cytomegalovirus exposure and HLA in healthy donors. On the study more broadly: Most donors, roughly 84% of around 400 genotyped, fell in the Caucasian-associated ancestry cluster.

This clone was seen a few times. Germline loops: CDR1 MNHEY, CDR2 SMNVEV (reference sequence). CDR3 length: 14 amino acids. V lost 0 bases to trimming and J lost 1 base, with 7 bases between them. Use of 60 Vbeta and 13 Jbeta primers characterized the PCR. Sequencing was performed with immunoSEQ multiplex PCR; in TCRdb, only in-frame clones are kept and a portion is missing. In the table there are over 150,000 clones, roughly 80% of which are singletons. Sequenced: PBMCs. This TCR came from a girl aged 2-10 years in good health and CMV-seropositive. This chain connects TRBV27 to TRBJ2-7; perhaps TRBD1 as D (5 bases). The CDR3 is CASSLSSGSYEQYF. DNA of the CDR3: TGTGCCAGCAGTTTATCTTCAGGGTCCTACGAGCAGTACTTC.